This TCR beta chain emerged from a study of CXCR3-negative and CXCR3-positive naive CD8 T cells. Study-level findings and limits: Each naive subset displayed comparably high diversity, whereas memory CD8+ cells displayed much lower diversity. TRB CDR3s were more hydrophobic in CXCR3-positive than in CXCR3-negative naive cells.

The authors made the TRB cDNA libraries by 5' RACE using UMI labels. TCRdb re-called the 5' RACE reads, yielding one record per CDR3 amino acid sequence without DNA. The sample table sets out 150,000 to 180,000 distinct CDR3 sequences. Every CD8+ T cell subset underwent triplicate sorting at roughly 320,000 cells apiece. The authors gated naive CD8+ T cells as CD45RO-CCR7+CD27+CD95-. The CDR3 runs 11 residues. Germline V gene lookup returns CDR1 SEHNR and CDR2 FQNEAQ (reference sequence). Remarks on this clonotype: The antigen remains undetermined.

This chain connects TRBV7-9 to TRBJ2-1. The clonotype comes from a human donor in good health. Some clones in this sample may be carry-over from other donors' samples. The sequenced sample was naive CXCR3+ CD8+ T cells from blood. Noted subset: CD45RO-CCR7+CD27+CD95- naive CD8+ T cells expressing CXCR3 (TNR3+). CDR3: CASILANEQFF.